This T cell receptor (beta chain) comes out of a study of T cells after yellow fever vaccination. This clonotype showed up just a few times. Its target is unknown. The CDR3 spans 15 residues. Germline V gene sequence: CDR1 SGDLS, CDR2 YYNGEE. V was clipped by 0 bases and J by 3 bases, with 11 bases between them. Whole-study findings and limits: Abundant bulk-derived clonotypes could contaminate FACS-sorted repertoires. Most clones from primary vaccination resurfaced after the booster (under 97% CD4, more than 75% CD8).

TCRdb analysed the 5' RACE reads with MiXCR anew, one entry per CDR3 protein. Among hundreds of thousands of distinct CDR3 sequences listed, roughly 13% were seen once. The sequence came from a man aged 30-40 years who received the YFV17D yellow fever vaccine. Source: PBMCs, taken on the day of the yellow fever booster vaccination. V gene TRBV9 combines with J gene TRBJ2-3; the D gene is possibly TRBD2 (5 bases). CDR3 in DNA: TGTGCCAGCAGCGTAGCGGCGGGTGTTACAGATACGCAGTATTTT. This encodes CASSVAAGVTDTQYF.